This T cell receptor beta chain appears in the sequencing data of a study of blood T cell repertoires in COVID-19. CDR3 length equals 14 residues. Germline values: CDR1 MNHEY, CDR2 SVGAGI. Here immunoSEQ multiplex PCR was the method, and the copy in TCRdb shows in-frame clones only, minus some. The data show more than 45,000 clones, about 85% seen once. This clone occurred a few times. One junction end does not reproduce the germline sequence, and a read error may be involved. The rearrangement links TRBV6-5 to TRBJ1-1; TRBD1 agrees at 9 bases. This receptor was obtained from a woman aged 55-75 years with acute or convalescent COVID-19. The sample was peripheral blood. The CDR3 here is CASSRDRVKTEAFF. The CDR3 DNA sequence: TGTGCCAGCAGCCGGGACAGGGTGAAGACTGAAGCTTTCTTT.